This is a list of T cell receptor beta chains from one sample in a study of control samples from healthy donors and cancer patients. The protocol was immunoSEQ multiplex PCR, while the TCRdb copy is restricted to in-frame clones and leaves out a portion. The sample holds approximately 170,000 clones, over 85% seen once. The sequenced sample was blood. The receptors come from a man aged 25-45 years in good health. The CDR3 runs from the conserved cysteine through the conserved F or W. The order of the fields is CDR3 DNA, CDR3 protein, D gene, V gene, J gene, clone size. D genes are given only for firm matches. Size is stated for part of the rows, as once, few or many counts, or as a class when the clone is expanded.

TGTGCCAGCAGTTTCGCAGGGCTGAACTATGGCTACACCTTC,CASSFAGLNYGYTF,.,TRBV27,TRBJ1-2,.
TGTGCCAGCAGTTTATCCGCGGACAGTGTGAACACTGAAGCTTTCTTT,CASSLSADSVNTEAFF,.,TRBV27,TRBJ1-1,.
TGTGCCAGCAGTGGGGTCAGGGTCGGGGACACTGAAGCTTTCTTT,CASSGVRVGDTEAFF,.,TRBV2,TRBJ1-1,.
TGCGCCAGCAGCTTGGGGTTCGGGCAGGGCAGTGAAAAACTGTTTTTT,CASSLGFGQGSEKLFF,.,TRBV5-1,TRBJ1-4,.
TGTGCCAGCAGTGAAGCGCTAGCGGGGATCACAGATACGCAGTATTTT,CASSEALAGITDTQYF,TRBD2,TRBV2,TRBJ2-3,.
TGTGCCAGCAGTGAAGCGCTAGCGGGAGACACCGGGGAGCTGTTTTTT,CASSEALAGDTGELFF,TRBD2,TRBV2,TRBJ2-2,.
TGTGCCAGCAGTTTCCGGGACAGAAAGGGAGAGACCCAGTACTTC,CASSFRDRKGETQYF,TRBD1,TRBV6-5,TRBJ2-5,.
TGTGCCAGCAGCCTAGGGCGGCTACCCTACAATGAGCAGTTCTTC,CASSLGRLPYNEQFF,.,TRBV7-3,TRBJ2-1,once
TGTGCCAGCAGTTACGGCCAAATCTCACCCCTCCACTTT,CASSYGQISPLHF,.,TRBV28,TRBJ1-6,.
TGTGCCAGCGCAAGTAAGGGTGCAGATACGCAGTATTTT,CASASKGADTQYF,.,TRBV12-3/TRBV12-4,TRBJ2-3,.
TGTGCCAGCACTGTACTGGTAGCGGCCCCCTACGAGCAGTACTTC,CASTVLVAAPYEQYF,.,TRBV6-5,TRBJ2-7,.
TGCGCCAGCAGCCAAGGGGGAGCGTCCGGTCTAGCCAAAAACATTCAGTACTTC,CASSQGGASGLAKNIQYF,.,TRBV4-1,TRBJ2-4,.
TGTGCCAGCAGTCCGGTGGGGACAGATGGCTACACCTTC,CASSPVGTDGYTF,TRBD1,TRBV5-6,TRBJ1-2,few
TGTGCCACCAGGAGGGACAATCAGCCCCAGCATTTT,CATRRDNQPQHF,.,TRBV15,TRBJ1-5,.
TGCGCCAGCAGCAGCCGGACTAGCGGGGGGGGAAGGTTTAATGAGCAGTTCTTC,CASSSRTSGGGRFNEQFF,TRBD2,TRBV4-3,TRBJ2-1,.
TGTGCCAGCAGCCCTCCCCTGAACACTGAAGCTTTCTTT,CASSPPLNTEAFF,.,TRBV7-6,TRBJ1-1,.
TGCAGTGCTAGTGAAGGGGTTAATTCACCCCTCCACTTT,CSASEGVNSPLHF,.,TRBV20-1,TRBJ1-6,.
TGTGCCAGCAGCGTAGTTCCAGGGTATAATTCACCCCTCCACTTT,CASSVVPGYNSPLHF,.,TRBV9,TRBJ1-6,few
TGTGCCAGCAGCTTGGGGCAGAATTACGAGGATGAGCAGTTCTTC,CASSLGQNYEDEQFF,.,TRBV11-3,TRBJ2-1,.
TGCGCCAGCAGCTTAGGACGCGCTAAGACTGAAGCTTTCTTT,CASSLGRAKTEAFF,.,TRBV5-1,TRBJ1-1,.
TGTGCCAGCAGCCAAGAATGGGACAGGGGGTCATATAGCAATCAGCCCCAGCATTTT,CASSQEWDRGSYSNQPQHF,TRBD1,TRBV4-2,TRBJ1-5,once
TGTGCCAGCACCCCCGGGACGGACTATGGCTACACCTTC,CASTPGTDYGYTF,.,TRBV7-9,TRBJ1-2,.
TGTGCCTGGATTGGGGCACCTTTATTTGAGCAGTTCTTC,CAWIGAPLFEQFF,.,TRBV30,TRBJ2-1,.
TGTGCCAGCAGCTTAGGGCAGAATAATTCACCCCTCCACTTT,CASSLGQNNSPLHF,.,TRBV7-9,TRBJ1-6,.